The clone carrying this T cell receptor beta chain was recorded at least ten times. The V end was cut by 4 bases, the J end by 1 base, with 11 bases between. This CDR3 spans 13 amino acids. The germline V gene has CDR1 SQVTM and CDR2 ANQGSEA. The entry originates in a study of T cells after yellow fever vaccination. Each CDR3 protein is one row after TCRdb ran MiXCR on the 5' RACE reads. This sample has fewer than 150,000 distinct CDR3 sequences, with roughly 6.8% found just once. This sequence was found in a man between 18 and 29 years old who received the YFV17D yellow fever vaccine. The rearrangement joins TRBV29-1 to TRBJ2-7; no definite D call. Sequencing was performed on CD4+ T cells sorted from PBMCs, taken about 41 days after the first yellow fever vaccination. The CDR3 sequence is CSVAVTLSYEQYF. For the CDR3, the DNA is TGCAGCGTTGCGGTGACTTTATCCTACGAGCAGTACTTC.